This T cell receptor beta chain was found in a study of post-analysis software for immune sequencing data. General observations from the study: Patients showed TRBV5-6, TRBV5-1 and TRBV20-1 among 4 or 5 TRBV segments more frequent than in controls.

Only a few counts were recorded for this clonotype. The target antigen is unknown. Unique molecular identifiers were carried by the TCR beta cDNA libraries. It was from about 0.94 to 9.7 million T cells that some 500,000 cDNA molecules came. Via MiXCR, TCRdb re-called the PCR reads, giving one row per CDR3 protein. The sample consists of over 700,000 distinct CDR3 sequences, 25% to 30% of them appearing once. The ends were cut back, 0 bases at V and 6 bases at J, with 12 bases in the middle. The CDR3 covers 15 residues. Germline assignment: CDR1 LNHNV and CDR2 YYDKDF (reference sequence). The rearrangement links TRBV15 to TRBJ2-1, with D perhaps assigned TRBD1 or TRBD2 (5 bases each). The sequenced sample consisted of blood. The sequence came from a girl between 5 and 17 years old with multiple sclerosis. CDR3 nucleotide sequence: TGTGCCACCAGCAGAGATGGGGACCATATCAATGAGCAGTTCTTC. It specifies CATSRDGDHINEQFF.